This record looks at one TCR beta chain sequence and its context. The ends were cut back, 5 bases at V and 0 bases at J, with 8 bases in the middle. The germline V gene encodes CDR1 LNHNV and CDR2 YYDKDF (reference sequence). The CDR3 consists of 14 residues. The source of the sample is a study of patients and donors after allogeneic stem cell transplantation. TCRdb fed the RT-PCR reads into MiXCR, producing one record per CDR3 protein. The sample comprises about 160,000 distinct CDR3 sequences, approximately 40% of which are singletons, and around half rests with the top ten. The chain has TRBV15 and TRBJ2-1; possibly TRBD1 for D (6 bases). The receptor comes from a human donor who was either an allogeneic HSCT recipient or a stem cell or donor lymphocyte infusion donor (not recorded which). It is not recorded whose cells these are; they may come from a transplant donor. Sequencing used blood, either unsorted or a sorted T cell fraction (not recorded which). The CDR3 loop reads CATSPGDSYNEQFF. The CDR3 DNA sequence: TGTGCCACCAGCCCAGGGGACTCCTACAATGAGCAGTTCTTC. The whole variable domain, remainder taken from reference TRBV15 and TRBJ2-1, is DAMVIQNPRYQVTQFGKPVTLSCSQTLNHNVMYWYQQKSSQAPKLLFHYYDKDFNNEADTPDNFQSRRPNTSFCFLDIRSPGLGDTAMYLCATSPGDSYNEQFFGPGTRLTVL.